The text below deals with one T cell receptor beta chain. This entry is derived from a study of T cell repertoires in cytomegalovirus infection. MiXCR was run by TCRdb on the reads, yielding one entry per CDR3 protein. The sample lists about 360,000 distinct CDR3 sequences, around 18% occurring once. The trim removed 5 bases at V and 3 bases at J, leaving 3 bases unmatched. Germline CDR1 DFQATT, CDR2 SNEGSKA (reference sequence). CDR3 length equals 14 residues. This TCR derives from a human donor in good health (CMV status not recorded). Some clones in this sample may be carry-over from other donors' samples. The J gene is TRBJ2-5, the V gene TRBV20-1; 13 positions match TRBD2. The sequencing sample was made of PBMCs. The DNA for the CDR3 is TGCAGTGCTCCCGGGACTAGCGGGAAAGAGACCCAGTACTTC. Protein product: CSAPGTSGKETQYF.